This record covers a single T cell receptor (beta chain). Germline V gives CDR1 MRHNA, CDR2 SNTAGT. Trimming took 2 bases from V and 5 from J, leaving 9 bases between them. The CDR3 spans 13 residues. The data stem from a study of blood T cell repertoires in COVID-19. Study background: Specimens from acute and convalescent COVID-19 originated in the United States, Italy and Spain.

TCRdb's copy holds only in-frame clones and misses some; the assay was immunoSEQ multiplex PCR. There are some 190,000 clones in the sample; roughly 76% occur only once, and 9.5% to 11% lies in the top ten. This rearrangement joins TRBV6-4 to TRBJ2-5; TRBD1 is a possible D gene (5 bases). This sequence was found in a woman between 40 and 55 years old with COVID-19, enrolled during active disease. Input material: peripheral blood. The CDR3 DNA follows: TGTGCCAGCAGTGACAGGGCAGGGGAGACCCAGTACTTC. It yields the protein CASSDRAGETQYF.